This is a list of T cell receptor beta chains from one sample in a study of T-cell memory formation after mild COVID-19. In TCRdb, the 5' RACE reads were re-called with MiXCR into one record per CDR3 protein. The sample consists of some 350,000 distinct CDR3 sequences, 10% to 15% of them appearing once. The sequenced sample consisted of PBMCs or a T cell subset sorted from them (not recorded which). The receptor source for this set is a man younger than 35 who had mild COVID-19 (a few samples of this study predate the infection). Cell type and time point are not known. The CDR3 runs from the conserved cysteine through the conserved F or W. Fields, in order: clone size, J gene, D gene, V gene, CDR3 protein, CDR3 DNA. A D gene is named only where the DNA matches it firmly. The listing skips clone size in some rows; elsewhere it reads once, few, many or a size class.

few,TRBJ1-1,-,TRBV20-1,CSANRDPNTEAFF,TGCAGTGCAAACAGGGACCCAAACACTGAAGCTTTCTTT
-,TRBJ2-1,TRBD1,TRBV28,CASISQGASYNEQFF,TGTGCCAGCATATCACAGGGGGCGTCCTACAATGAGCAGTTCTTC
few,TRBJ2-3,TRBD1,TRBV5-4,CASSPYRGPTDTQYF,TGTGCCAGCAGCCCATACAGGGGGCCCACAGATACGCAGTATTTT
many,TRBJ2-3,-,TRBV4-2,CASSQGEGADTQYF,TGTGCCAGCAGCCAGGGCGAGGGGGCAGATACGCAGTATTTT
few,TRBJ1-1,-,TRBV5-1,CASSTEKGHTEAFF,TGCGCCAGCAGCACGGAGAAGGGGCACACTGAAGCTTTCTTT
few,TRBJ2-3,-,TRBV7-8,CASNSPRQGTDTQYF,TGTGCCAGCAACAGCCCCCGACAGGGCACAGATACGCAGTATTTT
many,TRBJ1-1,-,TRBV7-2,CASSLGTVNTEAFF,TGTGCCAGCAGCTTAGGGACGGTGAACACTGAAGCTTTCTTT
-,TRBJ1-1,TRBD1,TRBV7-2,CASSSSGTGGNPLYTEAFF,TGTGCCAGCAGCTCGTCCGGGACAGGGGGCAACCCGCTTTACACTGAAGCTTTCTTT
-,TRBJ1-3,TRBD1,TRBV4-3,CASSQGRGNGNTIYF,TGCGCCAGCAGCCAAGGCAGGGGGAATGGAAACACCATATATTTT
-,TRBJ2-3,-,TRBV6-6,CASSYSRLEIQYF,TGTGCCAGCAGTTACTCCCGACTAGAAATTCAGTATTTT
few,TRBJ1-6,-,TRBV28,CASFDGNSPLHF,TGTGCCAGCTTCGACGGGAATTCACCCCTCCACTTT
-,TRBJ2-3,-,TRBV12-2,CASRLARGQSTDTQYF,TGTGCAAGTCGCTTAGCGAGGGGACAGAGCACAGATACGCAGTATTTT
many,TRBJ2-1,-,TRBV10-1,CASSESGRVVDEQFF,TGCGCCAGCAGTGAGTCCGGAAGGGTTGTCGATGAGCAGTTCTTC
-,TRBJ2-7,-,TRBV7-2,CASSSSAGDRYEQYF,TGTGCCAGCAGCTCCTCAGCGGGCGATCGCTACGAGCAGTACTTC
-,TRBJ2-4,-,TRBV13,CASSVPGGNIQYF,TGTGCCAGCAGCGTCCCCGGGGGAAACATTCAGTACTTC
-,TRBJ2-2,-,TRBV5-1,CASSFITTLNTGELFF,TGCGCCAGCAGCTTTATCACGACCCTAAACACCGGGGAGCTGTTTTTT
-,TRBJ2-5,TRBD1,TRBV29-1,CSVEGTGGKETQYF,TGCAGCGTTGAAGGGACAGGGGGAAAAGAGACCCAGTACTTC
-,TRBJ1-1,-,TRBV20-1,CSGLGGLNTEAFF,TGCAGTGGCTTAGGGGGGTTAAACACTGAAGCTTTCTTT
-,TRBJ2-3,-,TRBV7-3,CASSLQFGQGQDTQYF,TGTGCCAGCAGCTTACAATTTGGCCAGGGGCAAGATACGCAGTATTTT
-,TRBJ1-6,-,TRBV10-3,CAIRAPGGNSPLHF,TGTGCCATCAGGGCACCAGGAGGAAATTCACCCCTCCACTTT
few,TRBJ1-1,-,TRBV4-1,CASSSPQYTEAFF,TGCGCCAGCAGCTCCCCACAGTACACTGAAGCTTTCTTT
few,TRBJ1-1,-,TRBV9,CASSPHQEAFF,TGTGCCAGCAGCCCCCATCAGGAAGCTTTCTTT
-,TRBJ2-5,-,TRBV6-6,CASSYSHLETQYF,TGTGCCAGCAGTTACAGCCACCTAGAGACCCAGTACTTC
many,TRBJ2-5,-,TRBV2,CASMRQETQYF,TGTGCCAGCATGAGGCAAGAGACCCAGTACTTC
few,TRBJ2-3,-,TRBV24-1,CATSDLRGGSTDTQYF,TGTGCCACCAGTGATTTAAGGGGGGGCAGCACAGATACGCAGTATTTT
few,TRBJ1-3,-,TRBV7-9,CASSPPMGPGNTIYF,TGTGCCAGCAGCCCCCCCATGGGTCCGGGAAACACCATATATTTT
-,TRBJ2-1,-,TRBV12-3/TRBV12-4,CASSLAGVLVGIEQFF,TGTGCCAGCAGTTTAGCAGGGGTGTTGGTCGGAATAGAGCAGTTCTTC
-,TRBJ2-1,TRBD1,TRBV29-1,CSVDPSPGQGYNEQFF,TGCAGCGTTGACCCTAGCCCGGGACAGGGTTACAATGAGCAGTTCTTC
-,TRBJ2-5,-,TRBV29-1,CSVEVQTGTQYF,TGCAGCGTCGAGGTCCAAACAGGGACCCAGTACTTC
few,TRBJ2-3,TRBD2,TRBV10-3,CAISPGLAGGPETDTQYF,TGTGCCATCAGTCCCGGACTAGCGGGGGGGCCCGAGACAGATACGCAGTATTTT
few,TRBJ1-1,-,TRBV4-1,CASSQAMGGQTRPEAFF,TGCGCCAGCAGCCAAGCGATGGGGGGCCAAACAAGGCCTGAAGCTTTCTTT
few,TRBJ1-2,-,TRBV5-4,CASSLPGANYGYTF,TGTGCCAGCAGCTTGCCGGGAGCTAACTATGGCTACACCTTC
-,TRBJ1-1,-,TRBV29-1,CSVVGTHFGGEAFF,TGCAGCGTAGTAGGGACCCACTTTGGCGGGGAGGCTTTCTTT
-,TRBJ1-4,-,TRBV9,CASSVVEGIANEKLFF,TGTGCCAGCAGCGTAGTTGAGGGGATAGCTAATGAAAAACTGTTTTTT
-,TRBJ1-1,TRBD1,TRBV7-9,CASSSGQGMKTEAFF,TGTGCCAGCAGCTCCGGACAGGGAATGAAGACTGAAGCTTTCTTT
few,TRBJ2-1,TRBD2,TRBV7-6,CASSRSGGVFHNEQFF,TGTGCCAGCAGCCGAAGCGGGGGCGTTTTCCACAATGAGCAGTTCTTC
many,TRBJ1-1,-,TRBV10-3,CAISTGKALHEAFF,TGTGCCATCAGTACAGGAAAAGCTCTTCATGAAGCTTTCTTT
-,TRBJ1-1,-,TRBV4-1,CASSQEPSSYTEAFF,TGCGCCAGCAGCCAAGAGCCCTCCTCCTACACTGAAGCTTTCTTT
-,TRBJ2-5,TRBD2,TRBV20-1,CSASVPGGLETQYF,TGCAGTGCTAGTGTCCCGGGGGGGCTGGAGACCCAGTACTTC
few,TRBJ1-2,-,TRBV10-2,CASVPQPWSPGYGYTF,TGCGCCAGCGTTCCCCAGCCATGGTCCCCGGGGTATGGCTACACCTTC
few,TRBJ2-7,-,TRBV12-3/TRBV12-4,CASSLTETYEQYF,TGTGCCAGCAGTCTGACGGAGACCTACGAGCAGTACTTC
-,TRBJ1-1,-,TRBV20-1,CSARPGNNEAFF,TGCAGTGCTAGGCCCGGGAACAATGAAGCTTTCTTT
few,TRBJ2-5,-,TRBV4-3,CASSQEWVGGQETQYF,TGCGCCAGCAGCCAAGAATGGGTTGGGGGGCAAGAGACCCAGTACTTC
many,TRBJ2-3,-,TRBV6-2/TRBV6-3,CASSYGSGASTDTQYF,TGTGCCAGCAGTTACGGGTCGGGGGCCAGCACAGATACGCAGTATTTT
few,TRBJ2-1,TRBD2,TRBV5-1,CASSSNSGGSGNEQFF,TGCGCCAGCAGCTCGAATAGCGGGGGGTCCGGCAATGAGCAGTTCTTC
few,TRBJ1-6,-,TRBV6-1,CASKSRLVAYSPLHF,TGTGCCAGCAAGTCCAGGCTCGTTGCTTATTCACCCCTCCACTTT
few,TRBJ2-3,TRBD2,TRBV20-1,CSAIPGTSGGYTDTQYF,TGCAGTGCTATACCCGGGACTAGCGGGGGATACACAGATACGCAGTATTTT
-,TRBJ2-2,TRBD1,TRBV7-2,CASSSRTGVLGTGELFF,TGTGCCAGCAGCTCGCGGACAGGGGTTTTGGGCACCGGGGAGCTGTTTTTT
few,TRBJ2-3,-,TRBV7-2,CASSPTTSTDTQYF,TGTGCCAGCAGCCCCACGACGTCGACAGATACGCAGTATTTT
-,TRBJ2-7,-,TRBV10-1,CASSVANSYEQYF,TGCGCCAGCAGTGTGGCTAATTCGTACGAGCAGTACTTC
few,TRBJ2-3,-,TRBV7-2,CASSLPGFTDTQYF,TGTGCCAGCAGCCTGCCGGGGTTCACAGATACGCAGTATTTT
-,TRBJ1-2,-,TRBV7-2,CASSLAHEGNYGYTF,TGTGCCAGCAGCTTAGCGCATGAGGGTAACTATGGCTACACCTTC
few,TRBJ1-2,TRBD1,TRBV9,CASSPSRTGWAYGYTF,TGTGCCAGCAGCCCCTCTAGGACAGGGTGGGCCTATGGCTACACCTTC
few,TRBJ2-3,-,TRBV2,CASSNRRSTDTQYF,TGTGCCAGCAGTAATAGGAGGAGCACAGATACGCAGTATTTT
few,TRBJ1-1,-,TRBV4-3,CASSQTPPQGLGTEAFF,TGCGCCAGCAGCCAAACCCCCCCCCAGGGGCTAGGCACTGAAGCTTTCTTT